Sequencing of this T cell receptor beta chain was carried out in a study of shared clonotypes between healthy human individuals. This clone was detected many times. As yet, its antigen is unknown. Findings and limits, study-wide: Clonotype sharing among donors was thought likely to change with sequencing depth.

Profiled with immunoSEQ multiplex PCR; TCRdb holds only in-frame clones, not every one. The table shows approximately 120,000 clones, with 68% occurring only once. The CDR3 consists of 15 residues. The germline gives CDR1 SGHKS, CDR2 YYEKEE (reference sequence). Trimming cost V 4 bases and J 4 bases, with 17 bases left between them. This clonotype originated in a woman in her twenties or thirties in good health. The sequencing input was memory CD8+ T cells sorted from blood. The subset: CD45RO+ cells pooled with CCR7-negative TemRA cells. The rearrangement uses TRBV5-5 and TRBJ1-1, with D perhaps matching TRBD1 (5 bases). DNA for the CDR3: TGTGCCAGCAGCCCGTTGCAGGGAGACATCACTGAAGCTTTCTTT. It translates to CASSPLQGDITEAFF.